This TCR beta chain appears in the sequencing data of a study of blood T cell repertoires in COVID-19. The germline gives CDR1 SGHTA, CDR2 FQGTGA. V was clipped by 5 bases and J by 1 base, with 16 bases between them. The CDR3 extends over 16 amino acids. Assay: immunoSEQ multiplex PCR; the TCRdb copy retains only in-frame clones and omits some. Here the sample spans 90,000 to 120,000 clones, around 90% being singletons. The source is a man aged 35 to 55 with active or convalescent COVID-19. The chain carries TRBV7-3 and TRBJ2-3; the D gene is possibly TRBD2 (6 bases). Sequencing was performed on peripheral blood. The chain's CDR3 is CASSNGWGDRTDTQYF. CDR3 in DNA: TGTGCCAGCAGCAACGGGTGGGGGGACCGCACAGATACGCAGTATTTT.